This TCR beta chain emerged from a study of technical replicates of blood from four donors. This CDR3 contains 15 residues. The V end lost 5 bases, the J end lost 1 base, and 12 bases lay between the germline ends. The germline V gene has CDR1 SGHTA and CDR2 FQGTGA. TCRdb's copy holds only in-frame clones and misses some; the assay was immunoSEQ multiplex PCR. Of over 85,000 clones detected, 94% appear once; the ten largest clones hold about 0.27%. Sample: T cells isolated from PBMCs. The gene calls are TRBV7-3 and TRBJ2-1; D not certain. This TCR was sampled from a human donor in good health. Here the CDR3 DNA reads TGTGCCAGCAGCCACGAGGTCGTTTCCTACAATGAGCAGTTCTTC. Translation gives CASSHEVVSYNEQFF.